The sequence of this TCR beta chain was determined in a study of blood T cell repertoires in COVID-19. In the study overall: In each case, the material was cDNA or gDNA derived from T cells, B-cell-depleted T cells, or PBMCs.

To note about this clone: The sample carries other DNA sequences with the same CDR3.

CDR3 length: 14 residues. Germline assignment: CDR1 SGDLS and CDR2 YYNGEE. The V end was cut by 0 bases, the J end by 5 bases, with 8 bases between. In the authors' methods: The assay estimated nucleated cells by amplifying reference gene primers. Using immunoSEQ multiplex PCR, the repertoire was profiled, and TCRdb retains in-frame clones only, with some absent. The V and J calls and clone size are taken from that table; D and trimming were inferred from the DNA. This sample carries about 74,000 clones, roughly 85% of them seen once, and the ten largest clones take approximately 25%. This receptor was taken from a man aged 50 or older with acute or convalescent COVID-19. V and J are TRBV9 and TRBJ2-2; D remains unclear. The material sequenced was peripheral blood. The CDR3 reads CASSVGPGTGELFF. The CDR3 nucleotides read TGTGCCAGCAGCGTAGGGCCTGGTACCGGGGAGCTGTTTTTT. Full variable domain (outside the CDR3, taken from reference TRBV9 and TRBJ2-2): DSGVTQTPKHLITATGQRVTLRCSPRSGDLSVYWYQQSLDQGLQFLIQYYNGEERAKGNILERFSAQQFPDLHSELNLSSLELGDSALYFCASSVGPGTGELFFGEGSRLTVL.